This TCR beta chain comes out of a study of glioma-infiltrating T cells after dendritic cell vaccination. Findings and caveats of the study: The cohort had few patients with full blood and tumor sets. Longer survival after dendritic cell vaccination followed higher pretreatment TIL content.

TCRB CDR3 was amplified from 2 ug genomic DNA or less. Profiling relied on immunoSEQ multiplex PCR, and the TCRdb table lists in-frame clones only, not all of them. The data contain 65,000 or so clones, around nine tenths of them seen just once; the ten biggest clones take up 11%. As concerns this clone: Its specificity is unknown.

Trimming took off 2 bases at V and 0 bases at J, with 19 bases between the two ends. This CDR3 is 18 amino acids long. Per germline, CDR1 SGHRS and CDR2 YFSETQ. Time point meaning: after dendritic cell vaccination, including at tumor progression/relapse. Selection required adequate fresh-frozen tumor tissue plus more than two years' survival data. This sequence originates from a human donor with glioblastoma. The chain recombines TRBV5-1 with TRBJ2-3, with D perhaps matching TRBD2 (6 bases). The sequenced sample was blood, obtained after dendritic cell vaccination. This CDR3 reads CASSFQSSLAPSTDTQYF. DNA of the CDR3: TGCGCCAGCAGCTTCCAATCCAGCCTAGCGCCTAGCACAGATACGCAGTATTTT. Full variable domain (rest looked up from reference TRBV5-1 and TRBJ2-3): KAGVTQTPRYLIKTRGQQVTLSCSPISGHRSVSWYQQTPGQGLQFLFEYFSETQRNKGNFPGRFSGRQFSNSRSEMNVSTLELGDSALYLCASSFQSSLAPSTDTQYFGPGTRLTVL.